This TCR beta chain stems from a study of Graves' ophthalmopathy and Graves' hyperthyroidism. The study, taken as a whole, reports: Ophthalmopathy cases were distinguished from stable hyperthyroidism by a 13-signature model, reaching about 85% sensitivity and about 80% specificity.

Amplified TCR beta CDR3 regions were obtained using RNA transcripts as template. Second-round multiplex PCR came after first-round RT-PCR with HTBI primers. TCRdb reprocessed the multiplex PCR reads via MiXCR and lists one record per CDR3 protein. The table lists over a million distinct CDR3 sequences, about 35% of them singletons. V lost 8 bases to trimming and J lost 0 bases, with 11 bases between them. There are 12 residues in the CDR3. The V gene's germline CDR1 is DFQATT and CDR2 SNEGSKA (reference sequence). Note on this clonotype: What it recognizes is unknown.

Material: peripheral blood or thyroid tissue (not recorded which). The sequence was obtained from an adult man with Graves' hyperthyroidism. The chain combines TRBV20-1 with TRBJ2-7; D call uncertain. The CDR3 spells CSYSTDSYEQYF. CDR3 nucleotides: TGCAGTTACTCGACGGACTCCTACGAGCAGTACTTC.